The 6 T cell receptor beta chains reported below all come from one sample, sequenced in a study of shared clonotypes between healthy human individuals. Using immunoSEQ multiplex PCR, the repertoire was profiled, and TCRdb retains in-frame clones only, with some absent. The profile shows roughly 2.5 million clones, around 94% of them singletons. Sequences were obtained from naive CD4+ T cells sorted from blood. Subset of the sample: CD45RA+ positively selected. These receptors all stem from a man between 18 and 35 years old in good health.

V gene TRBV7-2 combines with J gene TRBJ2-2, with 10 positions matching TRBD1. The germline CDR1 and CDR2 sequences are SGHTA and FQGNSA. This CDR3 contains 15 residues. The ends lost 6 bases at V and 4 bases at J; junction bases unmatched: 5. The CDR3: CASRSGQGFTGELFF. The CDR3, as DNA: TGTGCCAGCAGATCGGGACAGGGGTTCACCGGGGAGCTGTTTTTT.

The chain uses TRBV19 and TRBJ2-7, with TRBD2 as a possible D gene (6 bases). The V gene lost 5 bases and the J gene lost 3 bases, with 20 bases spanning the gap. Germline V gene lookup returns CDR1 LNHDA and CDR2 SQIVND (reference sequence). The CDR3 is made up of 16 amino acids. CDR3 loop: CASSPWGTPLGYEQYF. CDR3 bases: TGTGCCAGTAGTCCCTGGGGGACTCCCCTCGGCTACGAGCAGTACTTC.

The chain joins TRBV5-4 to TRBJ1-4, with 8 positions matching TRBD1. This CDR3 spans 15 amino acids. Looked up from germline, CDR1 is SGHNT and CDR2 is YYREEE (reference sequence). V shed 1 base and J 5 bases; nucleotides not matched to a gene: 4. CDR3 region: CASSLNRGFNEKLFF. DNA of the CDR3: TGTGCCAGCAGCTTGAACAGGGGGTTCAATGAAAAACTGTTTTTT.

The chain carries TRBV11-3 and TRBJ2-2; D might be TRBD1 (6 bases). Germline V gives CDR1 SGHNT, CDR2 YENEEA. This CDR3 comprises 13 residues. Trimming stripped 4 bases from V and 7 bases from J, with 10 bases between. CDR3 protein: CASSSQGNGELFF. The CDR3 DNA is TGTGCCAGCAGCTCACAGGGCAACGGGGAGCTGTTTTTT.

The rearrangement uses TRBV7-3 and TRBJ2-5; D remains ambiguous. Germline lookup yields CDR1 SGHTA and CDR2 FQGTGA. The V and J ends lost 3 bases and 3 bases respectively, with 8 bases between them. The CDR3 has 13 amino acids. DNA of the CDR3: TGTGCCAGCAGCTTCGGACCGGAAGAGACCCAGTACTTC. It yields the protein CASSFGPEETQYF.

The genes are TRBV10-1 and TRBJ2-2, with a tentative D call TRBD2 (6 bases). The CDR3 totals 17 residues. Trimming removed 3 bases from V and 2 bases from J, with 16 bases in between. CDR1 WNHNN and CDR2 SYGVQD come from the germline V gene (reference sequence). The CDR3 nucleotides read TGCGCCAGCAGTGACCCCTCCGGGAGTCCAAACACCGGGGAGCTGTTTTTT. This translates into CASSDPSGSPNTGELFF.